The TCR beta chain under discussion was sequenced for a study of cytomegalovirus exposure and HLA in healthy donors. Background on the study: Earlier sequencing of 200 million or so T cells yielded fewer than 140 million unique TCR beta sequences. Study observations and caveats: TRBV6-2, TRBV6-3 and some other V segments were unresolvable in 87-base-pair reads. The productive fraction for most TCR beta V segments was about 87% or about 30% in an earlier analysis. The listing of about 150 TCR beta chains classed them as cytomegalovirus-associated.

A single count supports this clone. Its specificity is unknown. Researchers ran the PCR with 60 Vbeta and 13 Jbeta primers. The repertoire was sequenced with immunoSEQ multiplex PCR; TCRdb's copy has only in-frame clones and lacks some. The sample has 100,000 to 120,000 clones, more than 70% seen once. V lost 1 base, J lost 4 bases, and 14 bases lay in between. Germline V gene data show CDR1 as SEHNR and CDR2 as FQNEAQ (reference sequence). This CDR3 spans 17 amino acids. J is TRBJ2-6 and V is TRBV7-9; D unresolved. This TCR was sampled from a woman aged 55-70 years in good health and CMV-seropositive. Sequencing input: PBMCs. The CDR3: CASSLDSRPSGANVLTF. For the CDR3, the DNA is TGTGCCAGCAGCTTAGATTCTAGACCCTCCGGGGCCAACGTCCTGACTTTC.